The clone carrying this TCR beta chain showed up just a few times. No antigen is known for it. The sample belongs to a study of cytotoxic CD8 clonotypes in ibrutinib-treated CLL. Study summary: The authors obtained response samples at a median of approximately 12 months of treatment, range 6 to 36. Mean yields were about 280,000 productive templates and around 98,000 productive rearrangements per sample.

Study-wide results and limits: Samples from sustained-remission and progressing patients were taken at different times. Baseline clonality, above age-matched healthy donor levels, tracked circulating CD8+ T-cell counts.

There are 17 residues in the CDR3. V lost 5 bases and J lost 1; bases outside the gene matches: 14. The germline V gene has CDR1 SGHDT and CDR2 YYEEEE. The method was immunoSEQ multiplex PCR; TCRdb's version includes in-frame clones alone and lacks a portion of them. The table has roughly 180,000 clones, about four fifths seen once. The chain links TRBV5-6 to TRBJ1-1, with 7 bases fitting TRBD1. This TCR came from a human donor with chronic lymphocytic leukemia. The sample here was PBMCs, taken after 24 months of ibrutinib treatment. The CDR3 region has the DNA TGTGCCAGCAGTATGATACTTGTGAACAGGGGGAACACTGAAGCTTTCTTT. This sequence encodes CASSMILVNRGNTEAFF.